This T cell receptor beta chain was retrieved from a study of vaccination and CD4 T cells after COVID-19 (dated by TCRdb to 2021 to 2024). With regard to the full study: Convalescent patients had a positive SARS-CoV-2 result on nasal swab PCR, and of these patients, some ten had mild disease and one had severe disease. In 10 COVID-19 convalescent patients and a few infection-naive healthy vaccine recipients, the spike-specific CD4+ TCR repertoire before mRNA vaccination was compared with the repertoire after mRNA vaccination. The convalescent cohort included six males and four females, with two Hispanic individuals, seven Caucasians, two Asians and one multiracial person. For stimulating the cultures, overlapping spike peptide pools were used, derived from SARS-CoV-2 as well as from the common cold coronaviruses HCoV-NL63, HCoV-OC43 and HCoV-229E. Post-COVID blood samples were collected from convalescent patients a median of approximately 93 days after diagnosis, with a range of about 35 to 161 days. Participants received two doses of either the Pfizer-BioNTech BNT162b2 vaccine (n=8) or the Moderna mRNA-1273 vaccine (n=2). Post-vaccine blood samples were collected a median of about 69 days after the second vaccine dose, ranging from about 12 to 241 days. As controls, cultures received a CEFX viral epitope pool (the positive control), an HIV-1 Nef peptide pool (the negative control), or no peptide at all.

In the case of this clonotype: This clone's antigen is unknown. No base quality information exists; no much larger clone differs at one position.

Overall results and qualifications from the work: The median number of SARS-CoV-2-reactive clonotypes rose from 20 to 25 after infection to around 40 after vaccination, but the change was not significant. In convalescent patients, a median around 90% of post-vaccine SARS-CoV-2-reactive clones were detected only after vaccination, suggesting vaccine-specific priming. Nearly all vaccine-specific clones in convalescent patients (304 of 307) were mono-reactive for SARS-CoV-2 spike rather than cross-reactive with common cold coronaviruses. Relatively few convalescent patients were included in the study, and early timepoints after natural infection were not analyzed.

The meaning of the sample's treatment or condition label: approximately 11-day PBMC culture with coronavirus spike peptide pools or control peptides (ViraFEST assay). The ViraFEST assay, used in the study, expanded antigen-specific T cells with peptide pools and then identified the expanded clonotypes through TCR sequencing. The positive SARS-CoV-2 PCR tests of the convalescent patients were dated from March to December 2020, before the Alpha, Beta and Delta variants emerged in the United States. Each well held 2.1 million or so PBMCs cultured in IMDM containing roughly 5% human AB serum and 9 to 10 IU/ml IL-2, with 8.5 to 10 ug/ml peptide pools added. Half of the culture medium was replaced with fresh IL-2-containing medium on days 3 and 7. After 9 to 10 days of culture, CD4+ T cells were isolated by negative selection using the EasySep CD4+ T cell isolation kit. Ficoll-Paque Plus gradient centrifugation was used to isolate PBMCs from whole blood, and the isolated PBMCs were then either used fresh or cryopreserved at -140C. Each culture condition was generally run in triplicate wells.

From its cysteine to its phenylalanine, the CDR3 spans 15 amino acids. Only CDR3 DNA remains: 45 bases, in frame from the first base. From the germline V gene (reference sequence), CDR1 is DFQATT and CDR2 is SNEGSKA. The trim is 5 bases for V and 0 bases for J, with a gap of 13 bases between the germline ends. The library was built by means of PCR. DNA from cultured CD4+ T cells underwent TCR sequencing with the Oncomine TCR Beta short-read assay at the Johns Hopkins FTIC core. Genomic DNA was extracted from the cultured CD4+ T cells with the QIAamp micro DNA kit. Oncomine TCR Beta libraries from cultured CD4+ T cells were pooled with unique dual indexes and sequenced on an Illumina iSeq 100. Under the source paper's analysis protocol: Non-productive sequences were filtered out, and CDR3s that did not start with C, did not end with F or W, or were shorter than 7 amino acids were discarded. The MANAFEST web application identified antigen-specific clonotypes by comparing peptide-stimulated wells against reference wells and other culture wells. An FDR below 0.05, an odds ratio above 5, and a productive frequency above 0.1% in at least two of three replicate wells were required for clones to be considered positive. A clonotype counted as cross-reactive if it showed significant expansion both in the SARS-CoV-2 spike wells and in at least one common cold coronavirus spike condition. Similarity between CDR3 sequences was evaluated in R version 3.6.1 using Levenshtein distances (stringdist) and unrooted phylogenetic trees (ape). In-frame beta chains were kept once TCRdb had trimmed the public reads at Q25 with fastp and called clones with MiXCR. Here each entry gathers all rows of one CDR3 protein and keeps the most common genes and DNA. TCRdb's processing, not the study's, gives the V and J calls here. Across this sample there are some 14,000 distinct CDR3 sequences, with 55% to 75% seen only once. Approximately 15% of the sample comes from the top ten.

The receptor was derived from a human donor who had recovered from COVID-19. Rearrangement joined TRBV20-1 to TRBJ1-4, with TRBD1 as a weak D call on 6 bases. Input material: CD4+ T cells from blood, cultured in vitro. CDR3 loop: CSALTGFTTNEKLFF. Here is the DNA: TGCAGTGCTCTAACAGGGTTCACAACTAATGAAAAACTGTTTTTT.